A selection of T cell receptor beta chains follows, all from one sample in a study of a mutant IDH1 vaccine in newly diagnosed glioma. Assay: immunoSEQ multiplex PCR; the TCRdb copy retains only in-frame clones and omits some. The profile shows over 80,000 clones, 75% to 85% of them singletons. These TCRs' antigens remain unknown. The starting material was PBMCs, obtained from a glioma patient whose treatment included an IDH1 peptide vaccine. Receptors originate from a man between 40 and 49 years old with glioma. The CDR3 runs from the conserved cysteine through the conserved F or W. D genes are given only for firm matches. Clone size is given for some rows only: seen once, a few or many times, or a class if the clone is expanded.

j_call,clone_size,d_call,v_call,cdr3_nt,cdr3_aa
TRBJ1-5,many,NA,TRBV9,TGTGCCAGCAGCGTAGGAGGGGGAGGACAGCCCCAGCATTTT,CASSVGGGGQPQHF
TRBJ2-1,NA,TRBD2,TRBV7-6,TGTGCCAGCAGCCTAGCAGCGGGGGGTAACAATGAGCAGTTCTTC,CASSLAAGGNNEQFF
TRBJ2-5,NA,NA,TRBV4-3,TGCGCCAGCAGCCACGACCTGAGTAGGTTAGAGACCCAGTACTTC,CASSHDLSRLETQYF
TRBJ1-2,NA,NA,TRBV7-2,TGTGCCAGCATCCGGGAGGAATACTATGGCTACACCTTC,CASIREEYYGYTF
TRBJ1-4,few,TRBD1,TRBV29-1,TGCAGCGTTGAGGACAGGGGTGAAAAACTGTTTTTT,CSVEDRGEKLFF
TRBJ2-3,NA,TRBD1,TRBV7-6,TGTGCCAGCAGCTTAGGTCCAGGGGGTTCTACTAGCACAGATACGCAGTATTTT,CASSLGPGGSTSTDTQYF
TRBJ2-2,NA,NA,TRBV15,TGTGCCACCAGTTCCCAGGAAACCGGGGAGCTGTTTTTT,CATSSQETGELFF
TRBJ2-2,once,TRBD1,TRBV15,TGTGCCACCAGCAGAGGAGACAGGGCGGACGGGGAGCTGTTTTTT,CATSRGDRADGELFF
TRBJ1-2,NA,NA,TRBV6-6,TGTGCCAGCAGACTACACAACAACTATGGCTACACCTTC,CASRLHNNYGYTF
TRBJ2-1,NA,TRBD2,TRBV5-1,TGCGCCAGCAGCAAAGCGGGGGTCTCCTACAATGAGCAGTTCTTC,CASSKAGVSYNEQFF
TRBJ2-7,NA,TRBD1,TRBV18,TGTGCCAGCTCCGGGACAGATAGTTACGAGCAGTACTTC,CASSGTDSYEQYF
TRBJ2-3,NA,NA,TRBV4-2,TGTGCCAGCAGCCAACCCGAAGGGCTAGATACGCAGTATTTT,CASSQPEGLDTQYF
TRBJ2-7,NA,NA,TRBV2,TGTGCCAGCAGTGAAGCTTACGATAGACTCCATGACGTAGAGCAGTACTTC,CASSEAYDRLHDVEQYF
TRBJ2-7,NA,NA,TRBV21-1,TGTGCCGGATCAGTGAGTCCCTCCTACGAGCAGTACTTC,CAGSVSPSYEQYF
TRBJ1-5,NA,NA,TRBV4-3,TGCGCCAGCAGCCAAGAAATTAATCAGCCCCAGCATTTT,CASSQEINQPQHF
TRBJ1-6,NA,NA,TRBV7-2,TGTGCCAGCAGCTTGTTTGTAGGTTCACCCCTCCACTTT,CASSLFVGSPLHF
TRBJ2-7,NA,NA,TRBV7-2,TGTGCCAGCAGCTTCGACAAGCAGCAGTACTTC,CASSFDKQQYF
TRBJ2-3,NA,NA,TRBV18,TGTGCCAGCTCACCACTGAATGCGGGTAGGGCAGATACGCAGTATTTT,CASSPLNAGRADTQYF
TRBJ2-7,once,NA,TRBV2,TGTGCCAGCGAGAGGTTAGACGAGCAGTACTTC,CASERLDEQYF
TRBJ2-5,NA,NA,TRBV27,TGTGCCAGCAGTTTATCAGTAGGAGGGGAGACCCAGTACTTC,CASSLSVGGETQYF
TRBJ1-5,NA,NA,TRBV6-6,TGTGCCAGCAGTTACTCGACGGGGGCAGGTAATCAGCCCCAGCATTTT,CASSYSTGAGNQPQHF
TRBJ2-6,NA,NA,TRBV4-3,TGCGCCAGCAGCCAAGGAGCGGTCACACCTGGGGCCAACGTCCTGACTTTC,CASSQGAVTPGANVLTF
TRBJ1-5,once,NA,TRBV2,TGTGCCAGCAGTGAAGGAGGGCTGGGCAATCAGCCCCAGCATTTT,CASSEGGLGNQPQHF
TRBJ2-7,NA,NA,TRBV6-1,TGTGCCAGCAGTGAACCGCCCAGGGCCAGCTCCTACGAGCAGTACTTC,CASSEPPRASSYEQYF
TRBJ2-2,once,NA,TRBV19,TGTGCCAGTAGGAAGGGCGGTAACACCGGGGAGCTGTTTTTT,CASRKGGNTGELFF
TRBJ2-7,NA,TRBD1,TRBV30,TGTGCCTGGAGTGGGTCGGGACAGGGAAAGTCGTACGAGCAGTACTTC,CAWSGSGQGKSYEQYF
TRBJ2-3,NA,NA,TRBV6-5,TGTGCCAGCAGTTACTCGAGCGGAGGGGTAGATACGCAGTATTTT,CASSYSSGGVDTQYF
TRBJ1-3,NA,TRBD1,TRBV9,TGTGCCAGCAGCGTAGTGACAGGGAGTTTTCCTGGAAACACCATATATTTT,CASSVVTGSFPGNTIYF
TRBJ1-5,few,TRBD1,TRBV2,TGTGCCAGCAGTGGGACAGGGTATGGCAATCAGCCCCAGCATTTT,CASSGTGYGNQPQHF
TRBJ2-2,NA,NA,TRBV7-8,TGTGCCAGCAGCTTATGGCTGGGCACCGGGGAGCTGTTTTTT,CASSLWLGTGELFF
TRBJ2-2,once,NA,TRBV19,TGTGCCAGTAGTATAGATACAGGGAACACCGGGGAGCTGTTTTTT,CASSIDTGNTGELFF
TRBJ1-4,NA,TRBD1,TRBV4-3,TGCGCCAGCAGCCAAGAATGGGGGACAGGGTTTGAAAAACTGTTTTTT,CASSQEWGTGFEKLFF
TRBJ2-7,NA,NA,TRBV7-9,TGTGCCAGCAACCCCCTTTCAGGGAGCTCCTACGAGCAGTACTTC,CASNPLSGSSYEQYF
TRBJ1-4,large,TRBD1,TRBV30,TGTGCCTGGAGTGTACAGGGACAGGGGGCTGAAAAACTGTTTTTT,CAWSVQGQGAEKLFF
TRBJ1-6,NA,NA,TRBV5-8,TGTGCCAGCAGCCTTGAGACAGGAGCCTATAATTCACCCCTCCACTTT,CASSLETGAYNSPLHF
TRBJ2-4,few,NA,TRBV7-9,TGTGCCAGCAGGGGCCCGGTGGGGAACATTCAGTACTTC,CASRGPVGNIQYF
TRBJ1-2,NA,NA,TRBV11-2,TGTGCCAGCAGCCGTAACACGATCTATGGCTACACCTTC,CASSRNTIYGYTF